Sequencing of this T cell receptor beta chain was carried out in a study of blood T cell repertoires in COVID-19. Study-level background: Samples came from the United States, Italy and Spain, spanning acute and convalescent COVID-19. From T cells, B-cell-depleted T cells, or PBMCs came the material, which was cDNA or gDNA.

The CDR3 is 19 amino acids. Per the original data handling: Amplification of reference gene primers provided the estimated nucleated cell counts. Sequencing was performed with immunoSEQ multiplex PCR; in TCRdb, only in-frame clones are kept and a portion is missing. The D gene and trimming were derived from the DNA, and the V and J assignments and clone size from that table. The sample records around 100,000 clones, around nine tenths being singletons. The genes are TRBV21-1 and TRBJ1-5. TRBV21-1 corresponds to a pseudogene. Sequencing was carried out using peripheral blood. The source is a man aged 45 to 65 in a cohort sampled during active COVID-19. The CDR3 here is CASSKTGRPNPHSNQPQHF. The CDR3 DNA is TGTGCCAGCAGCAAAACGGGTAGGCCTAATCCTCATAGCAATCAGCCCCAGCATTTT.